Following are 5 T cell receptor beta chains from one sample sequenced in a study of CD8+ T cells in alopecia areata. Treatment in this sample: oral pan-JAK inhibitor, 5-10 mg twice daily. Isolated RNA was reverse transcribed into cDNA used as the sequencing template. Sequenced by immunoSEQ multiplex PCR; TCRdb stores in-frame clones only, minus some. The data hold a few hundred thousand clones, with roughly 66% observed a single time. The sample in question was CD4+ T cells sorted from blood, obtained at approximately week 44, from a patient treated with tofacitinib. These TCRs come from a human donor with alopecia areata.

The chain employs TRBV30 and TRBJ2-7; TRBD2 matches 8 bases. CDR1 is GTSNPN, CDR2 SVGIG, per germline (reference sequence). J lost 9 bases, V lost 4 bases, and 8 bases had no gene match. This CDR3 region has 12 residues. The chain's CDR3 is CAWNGGGGRQYF. In DNA, the CDR3 is TGTGCCTGGAACGGGGGGGGAGGCAGGCAGTACTTC.

Only one count was recorded for this clone. The gene calls are TRBV29-1 and TRBJ1-1, with 8 bases matching TRBD1. Germline assignment: CDR1 SQVTM and CDR2 ANQGSEA. The CDR3 contains 14 residues. The trim removed 7 bases at V and 4 bases at J, leaving 11 bases unmatched. The CDR3 loop is CSAPAPTGVTEAFF. The CDR3, as DNA: TGCAGCGCCCCCGCCCCGACAGGGGTCACTGAAGCTTTCTTT.

This clone was found a few times. The chain is built from TRBV29-1 and TRBJ1-1, with TRBD1 matching over 7 bases. Germline CDR1 is SQVTM and CDR2 is ANQGSEA. V was pared by 8 bases and J by 0 bases, with 6 bases of the junction left unmatched. This CDR3 is built from 13 residues. The CDR3 region is CSLRGSMNTEAFF. CDR3 DNA sequence: TGCAGCCTCAGGGGGAGCATGAACACTGAAGCTTTCTTT.

This clone was observed a handful of times. The chain is built from TRBV29-1 and TRBJ1-1; perhaps TRBD1 as D (5 bases). The ends were cut back, 4 bases at V and 5 bases at J, with 8 bases in the middle. The CDR3 loop spans 11 amino acids. Germline V gives CDR1 SQVTM, CDR2 ANQGSEA. The CDR3 nucleotides are TGCAGCGTTGGATGGGGGACTGAAGCTTTCTTT. Translating gives CSVGWGTEAFF.

The V call is TRBV29-1, the J call TRBJ2-7; D is perhaps TRBD1 (6 bases). The CDR3 has 13 residues. Germline V lookup: CDR1 SQVTM, CDR2 ANQGSEA. The V and J ends lost 7 bases and 2 bases respectively, with 15 bases between them. Here the CDR3 reads CSANGQSPYEQYF. The CDR3 nucleotides are TGCAGCGCCAACGGACAGAGTCCCTACGAGCAGTACTTC.